The 23 T cell receptor beta chains reported below all come from one sample, sequenced in a study of T cells in Graves' hyperthyroidism and ophthalmopathy. Amplified TCR beta CDR3 regions derived from RNA transcripts. TCR CDR3 regions were first amplified by RT-PCR with HTBI primers. TCRdb reprocessed the multiplex PCR reads via MiXCR and lists one record per CDR3 protein. Here the sample spans some 560,000 distinct CDR3 sequences, about 14% being singletons. The sequenced sample consisted of blood. Receptors originate from a middle-aged woman with Graves' hyperthyroidism.

In regard to this clonotype: A much larger clone lies one base from this, so it may be a read error. The V gene is TRBV3-1, the J gene TRBJ1-2; D is uncertain. Germline V gives CDR1 LGHDT, CDR2 YNNKEL (reference sequence). Trimming removed 1 base at V and 7 bases at J, with 10 bases between. This CDR3 is built from 13 residues. CDR3 bases: TGTGCCAGCAGCCAAGGGGTCGAGATTGGCTACACCTTC. Translated: CASSQGVEIGYTF.

This clonotype was recorded many times. V is TRBV18 and J is TRBJ2-2, with D perhaps matching TRBD2 (5 bases). The V gene's germline CDR1 is KGHSH and CDR2 LQKENI. The CDR3 spans 15 residues. Trimming cost V 2 bases and J 2 bases, with 9 bases left between them. The CDR3 is CASSPRTFNTGELFF. The CDR3 DNA is TGTGCCAGCTCACCAAGGACTTTCAACACCGGGGAGCTGTTTTTT.

A few counts support this clonotype. The chain is built from TRBV19 and TRBJ1-2; 10 nucleotides align to TRBD1. V was pared by 6 bases and J by 5 bases, with 6 bases of the junction left unmatched. This CDR3 has 14 amino acids. CDR1 LNHDA and CDR2 SQIVND come from the germline V gene (reference sequence). CDR3 in DNA: TGTGCCAGTAGCCTGGACAGGGGGATGTATGGCTACACCTTC. Translated: CASSLDRGMYGYTF.

This clonotype was picked up many times. The J gene is TRBJ1-1, the V gene TRBV20-1; TRBD1 aligns across 9 bases. The CDR3 spans 15 residues. V shed 1 base, J shed 1 base, and the junction held 4 bases outside the gene matches. Per the germline V gene, CDR1 is DFQATT and CDR2 is SNEGSKA (reference sequence). The CDR3 loop reads CSARVHRGPNTEAFF. In DNA, the CDR3 is TGCAGTGCTAGAGTTCACAGGGGGCCGAACACTGAAGCTTTCTTT.

This clonotype was seen a few times. V usage is TRBV30 and J usage is TRBJ1-1, with TRBD1 matching 9 bases. V shed 5 bases and J 11 bases; nucleotides not matched to a gene: 12. The CDR3 has 13 amino acids. CDR1 GTSNPN and CDR2 SVGIG come from the germline V gene (reference sequence). This CDR3 reads CAWASGTGYEAFF. The CDR3 bases are TGTGCCTGGGCCTCCGGGACAGGGTACGAGGCTTTCTTT.

This clonotype was found many times. This chain connects TRBV5-1 to TRBJ1-5; the D gene is possibly TRBD1 (6 bases). The CDR3 spans 14 residues. The V end lost 5 bases, the J end lost 4 bases, and 13 bases lay between the germline ends. CDR1 and CDR2 (germline): SGHRS, YFSETQ. This CDR3 reads CASSSRGGNQPQHF. The CDR3 DNA reads TGCGCCAGCAGTAGCAGGGGTGGGAATCAGCCCCAGCATTTT.

This clonotype appeared many times. The chain is built from TRBV6-1 and TRBJ2-1; D may be TRBD2 (6 bases). The CDR3 extends over 15 amino acids. The V gene lost 4 bases and the J gene lost 2 bases, with 12 bases spanning the gap. The V gene's germline CDR1 is MNHNS and CDR2 SASEGT. The CDR3 bases are TGTGCCAGCAGTGGAGAGGGACTTCCCTACAATGAGCAGTTCTTC. This codes for CASSGEGLPYNEQFF.

Many counts were recorded for this clonotype. V and J are TRBV7-2 and TRBJ2-5; D possibly corresponds to TRBD2 (6 bases). With 5 bases removed from V and 4 bases from J, the gap between germline ends came to 11 bases. This CDR3 spans 13 amino acids. CDR1 and CDR2 (germline): SGHTA, FQGNSA. The CDR3 here is CASSHGGRETQYF. The CDR3 bases are TGTGCCAGCAGCCACGGAGGGAGAGAGACCCAGTACTTC.

CDR3 sequence reads: CASSRLIGSGGVLTNEQFF. The CDR3 coding sequence is TGTGCCAGCAGCCGACTGATCGGTAGCGGAGGGGTCCTTACCAATGAGCAGTTCTTC. V usage is TRBV11-2 and J usage is TRBJ2-1; D possibly corresponds to TRBD2 (6 bases). Between the trimmed V and J ends, which lost 5 bases and 6 bases, there was a span of 29 bases. Germline V gene lookup returns CDR1 SGHAT and CDR2 FQNNGV. The CDR3 is 19 residues long.

This clonotype occurred many times. The V call is TRBV6-1, the J call TRBJ1-2; D might be TRBD1 (6 bases). The CDR3 has 15 amino acids. The germline V and J ends were trimmed by 5 bases and 4 bases, with 17 bases remaining between them. CDR1 and CDR2 from the germline V gene are MNHNS and SASEGT. CDR3 bases: TGTGCCAGCAGTTCTCAGGACAGCCGGGTCTATGGCTACACCTTC. This gives the protein CASSSQDSRVYGYTF.

This clonotype was observed a few times. This chain joins TRBV6-1 and TRBJ1-2, with D possibly TRBD1 on 6 matching bases. CDR3 length: 13 amino acids. Per the germline V gene, CDR1 is MNHNS and CDR2 is SASEGT. Trimming left V 1 base short and J 7 bases short, with 10 bases between. The DNA of the CDR3 is TGTGCCAGCAGTGAAGGATACAGGGCTGGCTACACCTTC. Amino acid sequence: CASSEGYRAGYTF.

A note on this clonotype: The missing conserved phenylalanine or tryptophan at the end of this CDR3 makes a read error likely. The chain is built from TRBV4-1 and TRBJ1-1; no reliable D call. Trimming took 0 bases from V and 4 from J, leaving 12 bases between them. Per germline, CDR1 MGHRA and CDR2 YSYEKL. The CDR3 runs to 15 residues. The CDR3 is CASSQDSAVGTEAFL. The CDR3 DNA reads TGCGCCAGCAGCCAAGATTCGGCAGTGGGCACTGAAGCTTTCCTT.

This clonotype occurred a few times. The J gene is TRBJ2-2, the V gene TRBV7-2; TRBD2 matches 14 bases. Germline values: CDR1 SGHTA, CDR2 FQGNSA. The CDR3 runs to 18 residues. V lost 5 bases and J lost 3; bases outside the gene matches: 8. CDR3 residues: CASSPRLAGGPDTGELFF. As DNA, the CDR3 is TGTGCCAGCAGCCCAAGACTAGCGGGAGGGCCGGACACCGGGGAGCTGTTTTTT. Supplemented by reference TRBV7-2 and TRBJ2-2, the full variable domain reads GAGVSQSPSNKVTEKGKDVELRCDPISGHTALYWYRQSLGQGLEFLIYFQGNSAPDKSGLPSDRFSAERTGGSVSTLTIQRTQQEDSAVYLCASSPRLAGGPDTGELFFGEGSRLTVL.

This clonotype was found many times. The DNA of the CDR3 is TGTGCCAGCAGTTCACCACAGGGTGGCACTGAAGCTTTCTTT. It specifies CASSSPQGGTEAFF. V usage is TRBV28 and J usage is TRBJ1-1, with D perhaps TRBD1 (6 bases). V was shortened by 4 bases and J by 4 bases, with 13 bases between the two germline ends. The length of the CDR3 is 14 residues. Germline V lookup: CDR1 MDHEN, CDR2 SYDVKM.

The chain is built from TRBV10-2 and TRBJ2-1, with 13 nucleotides matching TRBD2. V was pared by 6 bases and J by 6 bases, with 5 bases of the junction left unmatched. This CDR3 contains 15 residues. The germline V gene has CDR1 WSHSY and CDR2 SAAADI. The CDR3 coding sequence is TGCGCCAGCAGGCCCGGGACTAGCGGGATCAATGAGCAGTTCTTC. As protein: CASRPGTSGINEQFF.

This clonotype was counted ten times or more. The V gene is TRBV28, the J gene TRBJ2-3; 10 nucleotides line up with TRBD1. Per the germline V gene, CDR1 is MDHEN and CDR2 is SYDVKM. With 4 bases clipped from V and 6 bases from J, the junction kept 10 bases outside the gene matches. This CDR3 region has 16 residues. The CDR3 DNA sequence: TGTGCCAGCAGTTCCCTGGGACAGGGGAGATCCGATACGCAGTATTTT. It translates to CASSSLGQGRSDTQYF.

This clonotype was recorded at least ten times. The J gene is TRBJ2-1, the V gene TRBV11-2; no reliable D call. Looked up from germline, CDR1 is SGHAT and CDR2 is FQNNGV. Between the trimmed V and J ends, which lost 5 bases and 4 bases, there was a span of 12 bases. The length of the CDR3 is 14 residues. The CDR3, as DNA: TGTGCCAGCAGCCCTCAGGACGGTTACAATGAGCAGTTCTTC. Translation gives CASSPQDGYNEQFF.

V is TRBV3-1 and J is TRBJ2-7, with TRBD2 matching over 10 bases. With 6 bases clipped from V and 3 bases from J, the junction kept 5 bases outside the gene matches. There are 14 residues in the CDR3. The germline gives CDR1 LGHDT, CDR2 YNNKEL (reference sequence). This chain's CDR3 is CASRESGRGYEQYF. CDR3 bases: TGTGCCAGCAGGGAAAGCGGGAGGGGCTACGAGCAGTACTTC.

This clonotype occurred many times. This chain links TRBV12-3 or TRBV12-4 with TRBJ2-3, with D hard to call. Trimming shortened V by 4 bases and J by 7 bases, and 6 bases separated the two germline ends. The CDR3 has 11 amino acids. The CDR3 spells CASSWEYTQYF. For the CDR3, the DNA is TGTGCCAGCAGTTGGGAATATACGCAGTATTTT.

Only a few counts were recorded for this clonotype. The rearrangement links TRBV29-1 to TRBJ2-1, with D possibly matching TRBD2 (6 bases). V dropped 7 bases and J dropped 4 bases, with 11 bases sitting between them. In germline, CDR1 is SQVTM, CDR2 ANQGSEA. The CDR3 is made up of 12 amino acids. The CDR3 DNA is TGCAGCGGCCGGGACTTATACAATGAGCAGTTCTTC. It translates to CSGRDLYNEQFF.

This clonotype was counted many times. The chain combines TRBV24-1 with TRBJ1-1, with D unclear. CDR1 is KGHDR and CDR2 is SFDVKD in the germline V gene. V dropped 5 bases and J dropped 3 bases, with 12 bases sitting between them. This CDR3 spans 14 amino acids. DNA of the CDR3: TGTGCCACCAGTGGAGGGTACGGGGACACTGAAGCTTTCTTT. This gives the protein CATSGGYGDTEAFF.

This clonotype was seen a handful of times. The genes are TRBV10-1 and TRBJ2-1; no firm D call. Looked up from germline, CDR1 is WNHNN and CDR2 is SYGVQD (reference sequence). The CDR3 runs 13 residues. V was clipped by 4 bases and J by 4 bases, with 8 bases between them. CDR3 in amino acids: CASSADLYNEQFF. DNA for the CDR3: TGCGCCAGCAGTGCGGATTTATACAATGAGCAGTTCTTC.

This clonotype has at least ten counts. The chain joins TRBV28 to TRBJ2-1; tentative D call: TRBD1 (6 bases). Trimming stripped 7 bases from V and 4 bases from J, with 14 bases between. CDR1 and CDR2 (germline): MDHEN, SYDVKM. The CDR3 contains 14 residues. CDR3 bases: TGTGCCAGCATCTCAGGGACAAAATACAATGAGCAGTTCTTC. Translation: CASISGTKYNEQFF. Full variable domain (rest looked up from reference TRBV28 and TRBJ2-1): DVKVTQSSRYLVKRTGEKVFLECVQDMDHENMFWYRQDPGLGLRLIYFSYDVKMKEKGDIPEGYSVSREKKERFSLILESASTNQTSMYLCASISGTKYNEQFFGPGTRLTVL.